The rows below give T cell receptor beta chains drawn from one sample of a study of shared clonotypes between healthy human individuals. The table came from immunoSEQ multiplex PCR; TCRdb's copy has only in-frame clones and leaves some out. The data hold about 2 million clones, with 85% to 95% observed a single time. Material: naive CD4+ T cells sorted from blood. The receptors were sampled from a man aged 18 to 30 in good health. Each CDR3 is given with its conserved first and last residue. Each record gives: J gene, D gene, V gene, CDR3 DNA, CDR3 protein. The D gene is left open where the match is weak.

TRBJ2-1,-,TRBV4-1,TGCGCCAGCAGCCAAGACGCTAGCGCTACCTACAATGAGCAGTTCTTC,CASSQDASATYNEQFF
TRBJ2-7,-,TRBV6-5,TGTGCCAGCCACTCGGGCTACGAGCAGTACTTC,CASHSGYEQYF
TRBJ1-3,TRBD1,TRBV4-3,TGCGCCAGCAGCCAAGATTGGACAGGGGGAGCTGGAAACACCATATATTTT,CASSQDWTGGAGNTIYF
TRBJ1-2,TRBD1,TRBV19,TGTGCCAGTAGCTCAACAGGGGATGGCTACACCTTC,CASSSTGDGYTF
TRBJ2-1,-,TRBV4-1,TGCGCCAGCAGCCCAAGAGGGCGGAACAGCTACAATGAGCAGTTCTTC,CASSPRGRNSYNEQFF
TRBJ2-7,TRBD2,TRBV7-9,TGTGCCAGCAGCCAGAAAGCGGGAGCGAATCCCTACGAGCAGTACTTC,CASSQKAGANPYEQYF
TRBJ2-7,-,TRBV6-5,TGTGCCAGCAGGGACTACGGCAAGCAGTACTTC,CASRDYGKQYF
TRBJ1-2,-,TRBV2,TGTGCCAGCAGGGCCCGGGACTTCCCTAACTATGGCTACACCTTC,CASRARDFPNYGYTF
TRBJ2-7,-,TRBV27,TGTGCCAGCAGTTTATGGGGACGGTATTACGAGCAGTACTTC,CASSLWGRYYEQYF
TRBJ2-1,-,TRBV6-1,TGTGCCAGCAGTCTTTACAATGAGCAGTTCTTC,CASSLYNEQFF
TRBJ2-5,TRBD2,TRBV7-8,TGTGCCAGCAGCTTGGGGACCGGGACTAGCGGGACAGAGACCCAGTACTTC,CASSLGTGTSGTETQYF
TRBJ2-5,TRBD1,TRBV7-9,TGTGCCAGCAGCTTACGGACAGGGAGCCAAGAGACCCAGTACTTC,CASSLRTGSQETQYF
TRBJ2-6,-,TRBV30,TGTGCCGGGAGGCACTCTGGGGCCAACGTCCTGACTTTC,CAGRHSGANVLTF
TRBJ2-5,-,TRBV5-1,TGCGCCAGCAGCTTGATGGGTGTAGAGACCCAGTACTTC,CASSLMGVETQYF
TRBJ2-7,TRBD1,TRBV11-1,TGTGCCAGCAGCTTAGCATCTGGCAGGGGGCGCGGGTACGAGCAGTACTTC,CASSLASGRGRGYEQYF
TRBJ2-1,-,TRBV10-3,TGTGCCATCAGCAGTGGCAATGAGCAGTTCTTC,CAISSGNEQFF
TRBJ1-3,-,TRBV11-2,TGTGCCAGCAGCTTAGTTGCAAACACCATATATTTT,CASSLVANTIYF
TRBJ1-1,TRBD1,TRBV5-4,TGTGCCAGCAGCTTGGGCGGGACAGCGAACACTGAAGCTTTCTTT,CASSLGGTANTEAFF
TRBJ2-1,-,TRBV14,TGTGCCAGCAGCCCCCGACTCCGTAGCTCCTACAATGAGCAGTTCTTC,CASSPRLRSSYNEQFF
TRBJ2-7,TRBD2,TRBV7-2,TGTGCCAGCAGTCCTAGCGGGAGGGGCTCCTACGAGCAGTACTTC,CASSPSGRGSYEQYF
TRBJ2-2,TRBD2,TRBV9,TGTGCCAGCAGCGCCGGACTAGCGGGAATGGCCGGGGAGCTGTTTTTT,CASSAGLAGMAGELFF
TRBJ2-3,-,TRBV7-2,TGTGCCAGCAGCTTATTCCAACAGGTTAATACGCAGTATTTT,CASSLFQQVNTQYF
TRBJ2-6,-,TRBV19,TGTGCCAGTAGTATAATATTTTTAGGGCTCGGGGCCAACGTCCTGACTTTC,CASSIIFLGLGANVLTF
TRBJ2-5,TRBD1,TRBV5-1,TGCGCCAGCAGATTAGGGGACAGGGGACAAGAGACCCAGTACTTC,CASRLGDRGQETQYF
TRBJ1-4,TRBD1,TRBV7-9,TGTGCCAGCAGCTTAGAGGCTGGACAGGGTGGTGAAAAACTGTTTTTT,CASSLEAGQGGEKLFF